These 22 T cell receptor beta chains originate from one sample sequenced in a study of a mutant IDH1 vaccine in newly diagnosed glioma. Antigens for these TCRs are unknown. Sequencing was performed with immunoSEQ multiplex PCR; in TCRdb, only in-frame clones are kept and a portion is missing. The sample lists approximately 40,000 clones; 84% were seen once. Time point indicated: week 11, during vaccination. Topical imiquimod accompanied each vaccine dose, which consisted of 300 ug of mutant IDH1 20-mer peptide. The sequencing used PBMCs, collected from a glioma patient whose treatment included an IDH1 peptide vaccine. Receptors were obtained from a man aged 40-55 years with glioma.

The chain couples TRBV6-5 to TRBJ2-1; D unclear. This CDR3 spans 16 amino acids. V was cut by 0 bases and J by 8 bases, with 17 bases left in between. Germline loops: CDR1 MNHEY, CDR2 SVGAGI. The CDR3 sequence: CASSYSSFSRSDEQFF. CDR3 DNA: TGTGCCAGCAGTTACTCGAGCTTCTCACGCAGCGATGAGCAGTTCTTC.

The rearrangement joins TRBV7-9 to TRBJ2-5; 9 bases fit TRBD1. The germline V gene has CDR1 SEHNR and CDR2 FQNEAQ (reference sequence). Losses at the gene ends were 6 bases for V and 5 bases for J; bases not matched to a gene: 7. CDR3 length: 14 amino acids. CDR3 loop: CASRLWTGDETQYF. The CDR3, as DNA: TGTGCCAGCAGGCTTTGGACAGGGGATGAGACCCAGTACTTC.

The chain couples TRBV5-6 to TRBJ2-7; 11 nucleotides agree with TRBD2. The CDR3 sequence is 15 residues long. The V gene's germline CDR1 is SGHDT and CDR2 YYEEEE. J lost 4 bases, V lost 1 base, and 4 bases had no gene match. DNA for the CDR3: TGTGCCAGCAGCTTGAAGACTAGCGGGGCTTACGAGCAGTACTTC. Amino acids: CASSLKTSGAYEQYF.

The chain has TRBV5-1 and TRBJ2-1; 7 bases line up with TRBD2. Trimming took 3 bases from V and 2 from J; bases not matched to a gene: 5. The CDR3 has 15 amino acids. In germline, CDR1 is SGHRS, CDR2 YFSETQ. The CDR3 loop reads CASSSRGRTYNEQFF. CDR3 DNA sequence: TGCGCCAGCAGCTCTCGCGGGAGAACCTACAATGAGCAGTTCTTC.

J is TRBJ1-5 and V is TRBV9; a possible D gene is TRBD1 (6 bases). CDR3 size: 15 residues. Trimming took off 3 bases at V and 0 bases at J, with 10 bases between the two ends. CDR1 and CDR2 (germline): SGDLS, YYNGEE. In DNA, the CDR3 is TGTGCCAGCAGCGAGGGGGAACTTAGCAATCAGCCCCAGCATTTT. It codes for CASSEGELSNQPQHF.

The chain couples TRBV6-1 to TRBJ2-2; 7 bases map to TRBD1. The CDR3 runs 15 residues. CDR1 and CDR2 from the germline V gene are MNHNS and SASEGT. Trimming cost V 5 bases and J 1 base; bases outside gene matches: 4. Written as DNA, the CDR3 is TGTGCCAGCAGTAGGGACAGCGTGAACACCGGGGAGCTGTTTTTT. Translation: CASSRDSVNTGELFF.

This clone is a singleton in its sample. The J gene is TRBJ2-5, the V gene TRBV6-1; D might be TRBD1 (6 bases). This CDR3 spans 14 amino acids. The germline V gene has CDR1 MNHNS and CDR2 SASEGT. Trimming stripped 6 bases from V and 2 bases from J, with 13 bases between. CDR3 sequence (DNA): TGTGCCAGCAGGAGGGACACTACTCAAGAGACCCAGTACTTC. Its translation: CASRRDTTQETQYF.

This clone was seen a handful of times. V gene TRBV7-3 combines with J gene TRBJ2-2, with D uncertain. Germline V gene lookup returns CDR1 SGHTA and CDR2 FQGTGA. The length of the CDR3 is 13 residues. The V end lost 5 bases, the J end lost 7 bases, and 11 bases lay between the germline ends. The DNA of the CDR3 is TGTGCCAGCAGCCGCCAGAAGGACGGGGAGCTGTTTTTT. This sequence encodes CASSRQKDGELFF.

The V gene is TRBV6-5, the J gene TRBJ2-2; TRBD1 or TRBD2 may be the D gene (5 bases each). Germline loops: CDR1 MNHEY, CDR2 SVGAGI. V dropped 8 bases and J dropped 4 bases, with 17 bases sitting between them. CDR3 size: 15 residues. CDR3 region: CASRVWDQTTGELFF. The DNA for the CDR3 is TGTGCCAGCCGGGTCTGGGACCAAACCACCGGGGAGCTGTTTTTT.

V gene TRBV7-9 combines with J gene TRBJ1-2; 7 nucleotides line up with TRBD1. Per the germline V gene, CDR1 is SEHNR and CDR2 is FQNEAQ (reference sequence). Losses at the gene ends were 6 bases for V and 1 base for J; bases not matched to a gene: 2. The CDR3 covers 13 residues. The CDR3 region is CASRQGGNYGYTF. The CDR3 nucleotides read TGTGCCAGCAGGCAGGGGGGTAACTATGGCTACACCTTC.

The chain combines TRBV19 with TRBJ2-7; 11 positions match TRBD2. The CDR3 totals 16 residues. The germline CDR1 and CDR2 sequences are LNHDA and SQIVND (reference sequence). The ends lost 5 bases at V and 3 bases at J; junction bases unmatched: 9. The DNA of the CDR3 is TGTGCCAGTAGTTCAATCACTAGCGGGAGCCTCTACGAGCAGTACTTC. This sequence encodes CASSSITSGSLYEQYF.

The chain is built from TRBV27 and TRBJ2-4; no clear D gene. The CDR3 has 13 residues. V gave up 6 bases and J gave up 0 bases, with 6 bases separating them. The germline V gene encodes CDR1 MNHEY and CDR2 SMNVEV (reference sequence). The CDR3 is CASSPLAKNIQYF. For the CDR3, the DNA is TGTGCCAGCAGCCCCCTAGCCAAAAACATTCAGTACTTC.

The J gene is TRBJ1-2, the V gene TRBV5-1, with TRBD1 matching over 8 bases. V gave up 4 bases and J gave up 6 bases; unmatched junction bases: 8. The germline gives CDR1 SGHRS, CDR2 YFSETQ. This CDR3 comprises 14 residues. CDR3: CASSPAPGGNGYTF. The CDR3 DNA sequence: TGCGCCAGCAGCCCGGCCCCAGGGGGCAATGGCTACACCTTC.

V and J are TRBV18 and TRBJ1-4, with D perhaps matching TRBD1 (5 bases). V was trimmed by 4 bases and J by 0 bases, leaving 6 bases between them. Germline V gives CDR1 KGHSH, CDR2 LQKENI. This CDR3 is built from 14 residues. The CDR3 DNA reads TGTGCCAGCTCACGGACAACAACTAATGAAAAACTGTTTTTT. It yields the protein CASSRTTTNEKLFF. Together with reference TRBV18 and TRBJ1-4, the CDR3 gives the full variable domain: NAGVMQNPRHLVRRRGQEARLRCSPMKGHSHVYWYRQLPEEGLKFMVYLQKENIIDESGMPKERFSAEFPKEGPSILRIQQVVRGDSAAYFCASSRTTTNEKLFFGSGTQLSVL.

V usage is TRBV29-1 and J usage is TRBJ2-7, with 9 positions matching TRBD1. The CDR3 is 15 residues long. The ends lost 3 bases at V and 1 base at J; junction bases unmatched: 7. CDR1 is SQVTM and CDR2 is ANQGSEA in the germline V gene. The CDR3 reads CSVDIRDRVSYEQYF. In nucleotides, the CDR3 is TGCAGCGTTGACATAAGGGACAGGGTTTCCTACGAGCAGTACTTC.

V and J are TRBV5-1 and TRBJ2-7; 7 bases match TRBD2. CDR3 length: 15 amino acids. Germline-derived CDR1 and CDR2 are SGHRS and YFSETQ. V gave up 0 bases and J gave up 7 bases; unmatched junction bases: 10. The CDR3 coding sequence is TGCGCCAGCAGCTTGGCACAGGACTGGGGACTAGAGCAGTACTTC. Protein: CASSLAQDWGLEQYF.

The chain combines TRBV6-1 with TRBJ1-3; D gene unclear. Germline loops: CDR1 MNHNS, CDR2 SASEGT. Trimming removed 6 bases at V and 4 bases at J, with 13 bases between. The CDR3 length is 14 residues. CDR3 DNA sequence: TGTGCCAGCAGCCTCGCTCCATCCGGAAACACCATATATTTT. Its translation is CASSLAPSGNTIYF.

The chain employs TRBV5-4 and TRBJ2-5; 8 nucleotides align to TRBD2. Germline loops: CDR1 SGHNT, CDR2 YYREEE (reference sequence). This CDR3 has 16 amino acids. V shed 4 bases and J 0 bases; nucleotides not matched to a gene: 8. The CDR3 nucleotides are TGTGCCAGCAGCCGCTCGGCTAGCGGGTACCAAGAGACCCAGTACTTC. It encodes CASSRSASGYQETQYF.

The V and J genes are TRBV19 and TRBJ1-5; possibly TRBD1 for D (6 bases). V lost 3 bases, J lost 9 bases, and 21 bases lay in between. Germline V gene lookup returns CDR1 LNHDA and CDR2 SQIVND (reference sequence). The CDR3 is 16 amino acids. CDR3 sequence (DNA): TGTGCCAGTAGTATCAGGGGAGGGGCCCGGGTGATGCCCCAGCATTTT. Its protein is CASSIRGGARVMPQHF.

A note on this clone: The sample carries other DNA sequences with the same CDR3. The gene calls are TRBV6-5 and TRBJ2-3; D not certain. The germline CDR1 and CDR2 sequences are MNHEY and SVGAGI. The CDR3 has 12 amino acids. V lost 5 bases and J 4 bases, leaving 7 bases between the germline ends. The CDR3, as DNA: TGTGCCAGCAGTCCCAACTCAGATACGCAGTATTTT. Translation gives CASSPNSDTQYF.

The chain has TRBV5-1 and TRBJ2-1; D remains ambiguous. Trimming pared 1 base from V and 0 bases from J, leaving 8 bases between. The CDR3 spans 15 residues. Germline CDR1 is SGHRS and CDR2 is YFSETQ. The CDR3 protein is CASSLIRDSYNEQFF. The DNA of the CDR3 is TGCGCCAGCAGCTTGATACGAGACTCCTACAATGAGCAGTTCTTC.

This clone was seen once. The CDR3 spells CASSQSYEQYF. The CDR3 DNA is TGCGCCAGCAGCCAGAGCTACGAGCAGTACTTC. The chain recombines TRBV4-1 with TRBJ2-7; D is unclear. The CDR3 totals 11 residues. In germline, CDR1 is MGHRA, CDR2 YSYEKL. Trimming cost V 3 bases and J 3 bases, with 3 bases left between them.